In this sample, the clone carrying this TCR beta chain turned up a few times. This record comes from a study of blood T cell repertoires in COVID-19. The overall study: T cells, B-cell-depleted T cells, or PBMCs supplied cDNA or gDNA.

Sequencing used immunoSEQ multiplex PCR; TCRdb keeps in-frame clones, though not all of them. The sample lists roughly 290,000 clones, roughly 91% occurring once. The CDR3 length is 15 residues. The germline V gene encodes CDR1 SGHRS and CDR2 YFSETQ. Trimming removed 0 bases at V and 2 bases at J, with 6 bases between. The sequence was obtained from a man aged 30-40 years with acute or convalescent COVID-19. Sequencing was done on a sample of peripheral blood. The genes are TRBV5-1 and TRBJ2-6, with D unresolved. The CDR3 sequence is CASSLAVTGANVLTF. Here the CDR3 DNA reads TGCGCCAGCAGCTTGGCGGTAACTGGGGCCAACGTCCTGACTTTC.